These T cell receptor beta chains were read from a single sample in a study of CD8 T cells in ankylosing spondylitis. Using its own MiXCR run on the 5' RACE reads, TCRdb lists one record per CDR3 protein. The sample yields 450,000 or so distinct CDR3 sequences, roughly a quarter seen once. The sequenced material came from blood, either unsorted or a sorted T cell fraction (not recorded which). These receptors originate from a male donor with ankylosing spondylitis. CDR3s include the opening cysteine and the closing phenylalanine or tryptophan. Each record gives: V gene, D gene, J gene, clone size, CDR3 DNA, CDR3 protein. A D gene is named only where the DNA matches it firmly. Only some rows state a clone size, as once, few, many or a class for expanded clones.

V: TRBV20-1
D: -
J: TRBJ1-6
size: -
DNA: TGCAGTGCCCTGGGAGGGCGGCCCTATAATTCACCCCTCCACTTT
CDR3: CSALGGRPYNSPLHF

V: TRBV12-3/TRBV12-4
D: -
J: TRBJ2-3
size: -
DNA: TGTGCCAGCAGTGTCCAACTAGGGACCACAGATACGCAGTATTTT
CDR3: CASSVQLGTTDTQYF

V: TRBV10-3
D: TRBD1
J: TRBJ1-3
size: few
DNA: TGTGCCATCAGGGACAGGGTCACTGGAAACACCATATATTTT
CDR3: CAIRDRVTGNTIYF

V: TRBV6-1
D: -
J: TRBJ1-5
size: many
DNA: TGTGCCAGCCGGACGGCTTATAGCAATCAGCCCCAGCATTTT
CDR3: CASRTAYSNQPQHF

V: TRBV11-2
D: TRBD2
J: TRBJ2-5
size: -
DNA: TGTGCCAGCAGCTTAGAGTTTTTAGCGGGAGGGCCAGACTTC
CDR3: CASSLEFLAGGPDF

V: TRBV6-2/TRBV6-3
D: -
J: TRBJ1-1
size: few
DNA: TGTGCCAGCATCCCGGGGGGGGGCTCCACTGAAGCTTTCTTT
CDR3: CASIPGGGSTEAFF

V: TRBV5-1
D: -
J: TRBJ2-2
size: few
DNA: TGCGCCAGCAGCTTAGGGGCTCCGAACACCGGGGAGCTGTTTTTT
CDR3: CASSLGAPNTGELFF

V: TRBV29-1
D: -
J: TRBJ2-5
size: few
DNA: TGCAGCGTTGTAAAGGGTAATCAGGAGACCCAGTACTTC
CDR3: CSVVKGNQETQYF

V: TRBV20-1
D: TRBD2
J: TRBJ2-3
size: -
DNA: TGCAGTGCCTTGACTAGCGGGAGAACAGATACGCAGTATTTT
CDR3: CSALTSGRTDTQYF

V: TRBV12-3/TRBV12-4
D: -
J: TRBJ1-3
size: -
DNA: TGTGCCAGCAGTTCGCGAGAGATGATCGCTGGAAACACCATATATTTT
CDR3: CASSSREMIAGNTIYF

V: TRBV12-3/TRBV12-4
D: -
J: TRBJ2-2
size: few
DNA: TGTGCCAGCAGTATAGCGGCCACCGGGGAGCTGTTTTTT
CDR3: CASSIAATGELFF

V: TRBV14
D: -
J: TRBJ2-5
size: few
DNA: TGTGCCAGCAGCCAGGTGATGGAGACCCAGTACTTC
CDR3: CASSQVMETQYF

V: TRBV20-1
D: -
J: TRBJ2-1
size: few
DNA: TGCAGTGCTAGTCGCCCTTCCAATGAGCAGTTCTTC
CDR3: CSASRPSNEQFF

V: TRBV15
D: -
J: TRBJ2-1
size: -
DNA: TGTGCCACCAGCAGAACATACGCTACAAAATCCCGTGAGCAGTTCTTC
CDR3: CATSRTYATKSREQFF

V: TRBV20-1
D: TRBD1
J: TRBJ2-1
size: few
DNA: TGCAGTGCTAAGGACAGGGTTCCCAATGAGCAGTTCTTC
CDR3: CSAKDRVPNEQFF

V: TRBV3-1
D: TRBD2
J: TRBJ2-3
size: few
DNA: TGTGCCAGCAGCCAATTTCCGACTAGCCCCCCAGATACGCAGTATTTT
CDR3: CASSQFPTSPPDTQYF

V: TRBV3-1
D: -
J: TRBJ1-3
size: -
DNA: TGTGCCAGCAGCCAAGATCGGACAGCTGGAAACACCATATATTTT
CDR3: CASSQDRTAGNTIYF

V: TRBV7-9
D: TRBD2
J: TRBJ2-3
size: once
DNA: TGTGCCAGCAGCCGTGGACTAGCGACCTCAGATACGCAGTATTTT
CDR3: CASSRGLATSDTQYF

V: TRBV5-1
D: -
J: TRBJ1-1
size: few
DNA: TGCGCCAGCAGCTTGGTTACCGGAATGAACACTGAAGCTTTCTTT
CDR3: CASSLVTGMNTEAFF

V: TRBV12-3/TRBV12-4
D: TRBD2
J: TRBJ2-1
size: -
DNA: TGTGCCAGCACCATTAGCGGGCCCGTCCCTTGGAATGAGCAGTTCTTC
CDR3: CASTISGPVPWNEQFF

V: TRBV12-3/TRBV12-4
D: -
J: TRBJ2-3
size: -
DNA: TGTGCCAGCAGTTTAGTTCCGGGGACAGATACGCAGTATTTT
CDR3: CASSLVPGTDTQYF

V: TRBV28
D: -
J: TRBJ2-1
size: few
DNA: TGTGCCAGCAGTGGCGGGACTTGGGACAATGAGCAGTTCTTC
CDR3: CASSGGTWDNEQFF

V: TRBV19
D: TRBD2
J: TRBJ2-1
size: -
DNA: TGTGCCAGTACCCGGGGAGTAGCGGGGCGGGATGAGCAGTTCTTC
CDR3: CASTRGVAGRDEQFF

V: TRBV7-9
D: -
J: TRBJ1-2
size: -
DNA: TGTGCCAGCAGCCCCCCCGGCACTAACTATGGCTACACCTTC
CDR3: CASSPPGTNYGYTF

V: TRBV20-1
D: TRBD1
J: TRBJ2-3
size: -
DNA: TGCAGTGCTCCACCGGCACAAGGGGGCCCTACAGATACGCAGTATTTT
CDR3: CSAPPAQGGPTDTQYF

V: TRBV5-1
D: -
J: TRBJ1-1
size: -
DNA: TGCGCCAGCAGCCTCCAGAGCGGGCCGAACACTGAAGCTTTCTTT
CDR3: CASSLQSGPNTEAFF

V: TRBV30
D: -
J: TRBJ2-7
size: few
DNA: TGTGCCTGGAGTCTCCGGGAAGAGCAGTACTTC
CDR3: CAWSLREEQYF

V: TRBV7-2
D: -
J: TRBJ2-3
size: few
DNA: TGTGCCAGCAGCTCTACCTCTAGCACAGATACGCAGTATTTT
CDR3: CASSSTSSTDTQYF

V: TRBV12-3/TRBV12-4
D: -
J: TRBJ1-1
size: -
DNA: TGTGCCAGCAGCCCCGGTCTCAAGGCGGCTGAAGCTTTCTTT
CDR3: CASSPGLKAAEAFF

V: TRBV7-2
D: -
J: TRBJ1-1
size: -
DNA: TGTGCCAGCAGCCCCCTTGGGATCAGAAACACTGAAGCTTTCTTT
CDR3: CASSPLGIRNTEAFF

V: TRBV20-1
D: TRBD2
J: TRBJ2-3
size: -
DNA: TGCAGTGCCGAAATCGGGGGGACTAGCACAGATACGCAGTATTTT
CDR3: CSAEIGGTSTDTQYF

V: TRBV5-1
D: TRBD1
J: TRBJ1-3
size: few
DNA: TGCGCCAGCAGCTTGGCCAGGCGGCAGGGGGTGGACACCATATATTTT
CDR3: CASSLARRQGVDTIYF

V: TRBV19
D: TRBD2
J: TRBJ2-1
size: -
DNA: TGTGCCAGTAGTATCCTGGGACTAGCGGGAGTCTACAATGAGCAGTTCTTC
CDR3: CASSILGLAGVYNEQFF

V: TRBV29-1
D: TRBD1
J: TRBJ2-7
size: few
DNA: TGCAGCGCTGGCACACCGGGACAGGGGACCTACGAGCAGTACTTC
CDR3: CSAGTPGQGTYEQYF

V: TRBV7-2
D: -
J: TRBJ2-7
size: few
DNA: TGTGCCAGCAGTCACCGGGGCGGGACCTACGAGCAGTACTTC
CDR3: CASSHRGGTYEQYF

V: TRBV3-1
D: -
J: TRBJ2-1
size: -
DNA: TGTGCCAGCAGCCTGCCGGGCTACTCCTACAATGAGCAGTTCTTC
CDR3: CASSLPGYSYNEQFF

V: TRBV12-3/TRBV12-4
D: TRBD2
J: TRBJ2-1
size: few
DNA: TGTGCCAGCAGGGCCCCGGGGGGGTCGGGGGAGCAGTTCTTC
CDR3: CASRAPGGSGEQFF

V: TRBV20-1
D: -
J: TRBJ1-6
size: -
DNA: TGCAGTGCCCCCGACTCCTATAATTCACCCCTCCACTTT
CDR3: CSAPDSYNSPLHF

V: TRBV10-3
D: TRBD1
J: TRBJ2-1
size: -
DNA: TGTGCCATCACCATTAGACAGGGGGCCTTTGATGAGCAGTTCTTC
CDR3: CAITIRQGAFDEQFF

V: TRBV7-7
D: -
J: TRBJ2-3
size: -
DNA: TGTGCCAGCAGCTTAGCTAGGGGCGGTTCGTGGGATACGCAGTATTTT
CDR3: CASSLARGGSWDTQYF

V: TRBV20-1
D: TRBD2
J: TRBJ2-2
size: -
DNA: TGCAGTGCTCAAGGACGGCGCGGGAGGGTAACCGGGGAGCTGTTTTTT
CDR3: CSAQGRRGRVTGELFF

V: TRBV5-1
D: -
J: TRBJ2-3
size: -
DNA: TGCGCCAGCAGCGACACAGATACGCAGTATTTT
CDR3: CASSDTDTQYF

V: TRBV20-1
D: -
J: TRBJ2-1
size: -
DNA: TGCAGCGGAAGCGGCTTCAATGAGCAGTTCTTC
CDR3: CSGSGFNEQFF

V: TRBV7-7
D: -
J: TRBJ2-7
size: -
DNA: TGTGCCAGCAGCTTAGCGCGGAGGGAATCGGGCTACGAGCAGTACTTC
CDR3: CASSLARRESGYEQYF

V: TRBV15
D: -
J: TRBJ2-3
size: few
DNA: TGTGCCACCAGCAGAGCCGGGAGTGCAGATACGCAGTATTTT
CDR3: CATSRAGSADTQYF

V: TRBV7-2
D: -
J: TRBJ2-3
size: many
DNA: TGTGCCAGCAGCTTGGGGGCAACAGATACGCAGTATTTT
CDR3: CASSLGATDTQYF

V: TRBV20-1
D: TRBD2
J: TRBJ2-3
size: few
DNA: TGCAGTGCTAGACTAGCGGGAGGGCAAGATACGCAGTATTTT
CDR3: CSARLAGGQDTQYF

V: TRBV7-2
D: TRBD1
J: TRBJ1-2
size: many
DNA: TGTGCCAGCAGCGCGGACAGGGGGCGCAGCTATGGCTACACCTTC
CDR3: CASSADRGRSYGYTF

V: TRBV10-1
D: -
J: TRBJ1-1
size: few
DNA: TGCGCCAGCAGTGATGGGGCACTGAACACTGAAGCTTTCTTT
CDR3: CASSDGALNTEAFF

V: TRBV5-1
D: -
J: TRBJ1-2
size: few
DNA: TGCGCCAGCAGCCCGCCGGGACAAACGGTCGGGTATGGCTACACCTTC
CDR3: CASSPPGQTVGYGYTF

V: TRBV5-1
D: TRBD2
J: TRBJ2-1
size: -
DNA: TGCGCCAGCAGCTCCCAAGCGGGAGCCAATGAGCAGTTCTTC
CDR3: CASSSQAGANEQFF

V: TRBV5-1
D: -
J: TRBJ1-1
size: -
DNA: TGCGCCAGCAGCTCAGCAGGTGCAACTCAAGCTTTCTTT
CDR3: CASSSAGATQAFF